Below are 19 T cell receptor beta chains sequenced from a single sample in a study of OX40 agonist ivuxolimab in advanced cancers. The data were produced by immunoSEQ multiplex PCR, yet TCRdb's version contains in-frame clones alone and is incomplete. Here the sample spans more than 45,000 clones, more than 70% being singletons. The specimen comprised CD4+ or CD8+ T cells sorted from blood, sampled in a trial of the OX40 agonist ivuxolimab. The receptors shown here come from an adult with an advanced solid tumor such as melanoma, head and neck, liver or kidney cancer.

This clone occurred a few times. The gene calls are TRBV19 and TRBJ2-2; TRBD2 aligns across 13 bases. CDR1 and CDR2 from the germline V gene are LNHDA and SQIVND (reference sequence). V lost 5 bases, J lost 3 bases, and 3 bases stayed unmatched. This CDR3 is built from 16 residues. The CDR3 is CASSWTSGRYTGELFF. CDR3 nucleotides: TGTGCCAGTAGTTGGACTAGCGGGAGATACACCGGGGAGCTGTTTTTT.

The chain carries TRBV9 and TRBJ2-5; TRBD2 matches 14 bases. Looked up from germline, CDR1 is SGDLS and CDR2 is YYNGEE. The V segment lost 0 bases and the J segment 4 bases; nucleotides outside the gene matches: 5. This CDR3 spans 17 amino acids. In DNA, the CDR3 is TGTGCCAGCAGCGTAGGGGGGACTAGCGGGAGTACAGAGACCCAGTACTTC. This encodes CASSVGGTSGSTETQYF. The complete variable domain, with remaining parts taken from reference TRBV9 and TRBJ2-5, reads DSGVTQTPKHLITATGQRVTLRCSPRSGDLSVYWYQQSLDQGLQFLIQYYNGEERAKGNILERFSAQQFPDLHSELNLSSLELGDSALYFCASSVGGTSGSTETQYFGPGTRLLVL.

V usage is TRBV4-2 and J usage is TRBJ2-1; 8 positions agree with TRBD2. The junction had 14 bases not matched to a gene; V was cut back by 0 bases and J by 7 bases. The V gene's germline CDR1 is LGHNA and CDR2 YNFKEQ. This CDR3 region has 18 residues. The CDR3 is CASSQDVGPGRARNEQFF. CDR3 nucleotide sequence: TGTGCCAGCAGCCAAGATGTTGGTCCCGGGAGGGCCAGGAATGAGCAGTTCTTC.

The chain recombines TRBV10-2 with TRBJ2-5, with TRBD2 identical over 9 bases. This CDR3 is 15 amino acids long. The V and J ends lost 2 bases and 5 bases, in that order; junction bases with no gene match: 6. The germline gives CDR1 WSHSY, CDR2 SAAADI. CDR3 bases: TGCGCCAGCAGTGAGCCCGGGACTAGCCGGGAGACCCAGTACTTC. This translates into CASSEPGTSRETQYF.

CDR3 bases: TGTGCCAGCTCCTCCCCGAGAAACAATGAGCAGTTCTTC. This sequence encodes CASSSPRNNEQFF. The chain joins TRBV18 to TRBJ2-1; D remains unclear. The V gene's germline CDR1 is KGHSH and CDR2 LQKENI. The CDR3 spans 13 residues. V lost 6 bases to trimming and J lost 5 bases, with 11 bases between them.

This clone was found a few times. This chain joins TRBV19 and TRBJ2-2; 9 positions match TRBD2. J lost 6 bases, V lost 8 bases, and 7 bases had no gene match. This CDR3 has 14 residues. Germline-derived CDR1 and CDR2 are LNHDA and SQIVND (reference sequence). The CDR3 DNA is TGTGCCAGTCGCGGGACTAGCATCGCCGGGGAGCTGTTTTTT. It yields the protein CASRGTSIAGELFF.

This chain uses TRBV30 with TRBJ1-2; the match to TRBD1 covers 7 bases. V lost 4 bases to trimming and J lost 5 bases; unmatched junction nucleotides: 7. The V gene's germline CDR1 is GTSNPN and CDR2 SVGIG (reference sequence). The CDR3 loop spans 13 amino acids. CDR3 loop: CAWMGQRGYGYTF. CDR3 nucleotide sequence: TGTGCCTGGATGGGACAGAGGGGATATGGCTACACCTTC.

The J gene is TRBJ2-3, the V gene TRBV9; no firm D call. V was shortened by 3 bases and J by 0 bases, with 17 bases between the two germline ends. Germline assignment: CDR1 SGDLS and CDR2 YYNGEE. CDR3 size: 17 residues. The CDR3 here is CASSGTVEVGSTDTQYF. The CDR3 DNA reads TGTGCCAGCAGCGGGACGGTCGAGGTCGGTAGCACAGATACGCAGTATTTT.

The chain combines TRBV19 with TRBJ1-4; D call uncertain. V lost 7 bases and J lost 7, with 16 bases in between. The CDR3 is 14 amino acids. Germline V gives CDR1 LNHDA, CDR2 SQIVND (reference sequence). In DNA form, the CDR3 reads TGTGCCAGTAACCGACAAATTACGAGTGAAAAACTGTTTTTT. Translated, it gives CASNRQITSEKLFF.

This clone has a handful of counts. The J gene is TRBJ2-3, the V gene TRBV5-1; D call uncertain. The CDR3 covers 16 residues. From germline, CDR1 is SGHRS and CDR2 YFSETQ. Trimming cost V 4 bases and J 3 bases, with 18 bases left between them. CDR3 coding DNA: TGCGCCAGCAGCCCCCAGTTGTGGGGTCTGACAGATACGCAGTATTTT. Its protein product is CASSPQLWGLTDTQYF. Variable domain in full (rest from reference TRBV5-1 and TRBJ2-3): KAGVTQTPRYLIKTRGQQVTLSCSPISGHRSVSWYQQTPGQGLQFLFEYFSETQRNKGNFPGRFSGRQFSNSRSEMNVSTLELGDSALYLCASSPQLWGLTDTQYFGPGTRLTVL.

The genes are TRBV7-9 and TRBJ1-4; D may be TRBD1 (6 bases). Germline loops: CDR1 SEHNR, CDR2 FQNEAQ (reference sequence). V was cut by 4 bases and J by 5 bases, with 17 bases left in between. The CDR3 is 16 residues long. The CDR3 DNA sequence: TGTGCCAGCAGCTCCTACAGGGACCGCCGCAATGAAAAACTGTTTTTT. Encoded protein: CASSSYRDRRNEKLFF.

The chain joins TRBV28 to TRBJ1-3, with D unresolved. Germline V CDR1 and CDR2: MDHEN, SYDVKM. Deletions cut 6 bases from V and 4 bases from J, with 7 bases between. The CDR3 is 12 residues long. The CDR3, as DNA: TGTGCCAGCAGATCCAAAGGAAACACCATATATTTT. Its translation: CASRSKGNTIYF.

The CDR3, as DNA: TGTGCCAGCAGCCAGTCGGGTCAGAGGGTTTATGGCTACACCTTC. Protein product: CASSQSGQRVYGYTF. The V gene is TRBV14, the J gene TRBJ1-2; no definite D call. The germline V and J ends were trimmed by 3 bases and 5 bases, with 16 bases remaining between them. The CDR3 totals 15 residues. CDR1 is SGHDN, CDR2 FVKESK, per germline.

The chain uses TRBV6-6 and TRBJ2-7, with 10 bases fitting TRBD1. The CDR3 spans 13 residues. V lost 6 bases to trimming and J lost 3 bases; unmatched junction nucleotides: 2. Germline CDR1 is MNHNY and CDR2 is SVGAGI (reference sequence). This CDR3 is CASSRDRGYEQYF. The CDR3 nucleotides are TGTGCCAGCAGCCGGGACAGGGGCTACGAGCAGTACTTC.

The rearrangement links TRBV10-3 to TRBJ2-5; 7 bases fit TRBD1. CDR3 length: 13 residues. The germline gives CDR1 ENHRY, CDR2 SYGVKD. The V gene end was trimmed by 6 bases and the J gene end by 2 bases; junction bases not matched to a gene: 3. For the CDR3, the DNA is TGTGCCATCAGAATGGGACAGCAAGAGACCCAGTACTTC. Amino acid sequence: CAIRMGQQETQYF.

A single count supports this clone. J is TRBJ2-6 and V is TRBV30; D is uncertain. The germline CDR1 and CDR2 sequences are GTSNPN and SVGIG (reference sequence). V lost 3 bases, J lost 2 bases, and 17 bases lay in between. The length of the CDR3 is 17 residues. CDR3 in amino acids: CAWSSLQKGTGANVLTF. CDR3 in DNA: TGTGCCTGGAGCTCCCTGCAAAAAGGAACTGGGGCCAACGTCCTGACTTTC.

The CDR3 DNA reads as TGTGCCAGCAGGCCTAGCTATACGGCAGATACGCAGTATTTT. Translated, it gives CASRPSYTADTQYF. The chain couples TRBV2 to TRBJ2-3, with a possible D match to TRBD2 (5 bases). This CDR3 has 14 residues. The germline CDR1 and CDR2 sequences are SNHLY and FYNNEI. The germline V and J ends were trimmed by 6 bases and 4 bases, with 14 bases remaining between them.

This chain's CDR3 is CASSVREQETQYF. The CDR3, as DNA: TGCGCCAGCAGCGTCCGGGAGCAAGAGACCCAGTACTTC. The chain couples TRBV4-3 to TRBJ2-5, with a weak D call TRBD2 (6 bases). The germline gives CDR1 LGHNA, CDR2 YSLEER. V lost 5 bases and J 2 bases, leaving 9 bases between the germline ends. This CDR3 spans 13 amino acids.

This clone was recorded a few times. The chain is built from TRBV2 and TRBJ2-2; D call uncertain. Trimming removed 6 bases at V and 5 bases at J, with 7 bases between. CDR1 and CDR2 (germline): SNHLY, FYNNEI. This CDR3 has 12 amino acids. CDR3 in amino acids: CASRPETGELFF. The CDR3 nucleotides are TGTGCCAGCAGGCCCGAGACCGGGGAGCTGTTTTTT.